Below, 28 T cell receptor beta chains from the same sample are listed, as sequenced in a study of blood T cell repertoires in COVID-19. Clones were read by immunoSEQ multiplex PCR, and TCRdb kept only the in-frame ones, dropping some. Altogether 180,000 or so clones are present, about 82% being singletons, with the ten largest covering 5% to 7%. Sequenced material: PBMCs or T cells enriched from blood (not recorded which). The receptors were sampled from a man aged 40-55 years with acute COVID-19.

This clone was found a few times. The V and J genes are TRBV6-2 or TRBV6-3 and TRBJ2-7; 9 nucleotides match TRBD2. From germline, CDR1 is MNHEY and CDR2 SVGEGT. J was trimmed by 6 bases and V by 7 bases; bases with no gene match: 10. The CDR3 loop spans 14 amino acids. The CDR3 bases are TGTGCCAGCACCCCAGCGACTAGCGGCACCGAGCAGTACTTC. This codes for CASTPATSGTEQYF.

With respect to this clone: Within the sample, other DNA sequences also encode this same CDR3. The chain uses TRBV19 and TRBJ2-1; weak D call: TRBD2 (5 bases). Trimming pared 4 bases from V and 7 bases from J, leaving 5 bases between. CDR1 is LNHDA and CDR2 is SQIVND in the germline V gene (reference sequence). CDR3 size: 11 residues. This CDR3 reads CASSTGNEQFF. The CDR3 DNA reads as TGTGCCAGTAGTACGGGGAATGAGCAGTTCTTC.

The chain is built from TRBV6-5 and TRBJ1-5; 8 bases are a match to TRBD1. The CDR3 has 15 amino acids. Germline CDR1 MNHEY, CDR2 SVGAGI. The V and J ends lost 5 bases and 7 bases, in that order; junction bases with no gene match: 10. The CDR3 DNA sequence: TGTGCCAGCAGTCGCAGTGGACAGGGAAGCCAGCCCCAGCATTTT. Translated, it gives CASSRSGQGSQPQHF.

CDR3 sequence (DNA): TGTGCCAGCAGCTTGGAGGACAGGGCGGCGCAGTACTTC. The encoded protein is CASSLEDRAAQYF. The V call is TRBV5-6, the J call TRBJ2-7; 8 bases are a match to TRBD1. The V gene's germline CDR1 is SGHDT and CDR2 YYEEEE. The CDR3 sequence is 13 residues long. V lost 0 bases, J lost 9 bases, and 5 bases stayed unmatched.

This chain links TRBV5-8 with TRBJ2-7, with 9 bases fitting TRBD1. This CDR3 is 16 amino acids long. Looked up from germline, CDR1 is SGHTS and CDR2 is YDEGEE. V was clipped by 3 bases and J by 6 bases; unmatched bases: 13. Here the CDR3 reads CASSYPGTGPTSEQYF. The CDR3 DNA follows: TGTGCCAGCAGCTATCCCGGGACAGGGCCCACCAGCGAGCAGTACTTC.

This chain uses TRBV5-4 with TRBJ2-3; 7 bases line up with TRBD1. Germline V gene lookup returns CDR1 SGHNT and CDR2 YYREEE (reference sequence). Trimming cost V 4 bases and J 0 bases; bases outside gene matches: 2. The CDR3 consists of 14 residues. CDR3 protein: CASSVDRSTDTQYF. CDR3 nucleotides: TGTGCCAGCAGCGTGGACAGGAGCACAGATACGCAGTATTTT.

The rearrangement links TRBV11-3 to TRBJ1-2; D is ambiguous. The germline CDR1 and CDR2 sequences are SGHNT and YENEEA. CDR3 length: 12 residues. The V and J ends lost 1 base and 8 bases respectively, with 8 bases between them. The CDR3: CASSLGSSGYTF. CDR3 nucleotides: TGTGCCAGCAGCTTAGGTTCTTCGGGCTACACCTTC.

The V call is TRBV6-5, the J call TRBJ1-2, with D unclear. This CDR3 comprises 13 residues. CDR1 and CDR2 from the germline V gene are MNHEY and SVGAGI. V was shortened by 9 bases and J by 5 bases, with 16 bases between the two germline ends. The CDR3 sequence is CASTTSRAYGYTF. CDR3 bases: TGTGCCAGTACGACCTCGAGGGCTTATGGCTACACCTTC.

The rearrangement links TRBV7-3 to TRBJ1-2; unclear D gene. The CDR3 covers 13 residues. The V gene's germline CDR1 is SGHTA and CDR2 FQGTGA. Deletions cut 6 bases from V and 7 bases from J, with 15 bases between. The CDR3 DNA reads TGTGCCAGCAGTCCGGGAGGCAGTTCTGGCTACACCTTC. This gives the protein CASSPGGSSGYTF.

The J gene is TRBJ2-7, the V gene TRBV7-8, with 7 bases aligning to TRBD2. CDR3 size: 15 residues. The V and J ends lost 5 bases and 7 bases, in that order; junction bases with no gene match: 14. Germline V gene lookup returns CDR1 SGHVS and CDR2 FQNEAQ. The CDR3 reads CASSQRPSRLAEQYF. The CDR3 DNA reads TGTGCCAGCAGCCAACGACCCAGTAGACTAGCTGAGCAGTACTTC.

The chain couples TRBV28 to TRBJ1-2, with D uncertain. The CDR3 contains 13 residues. Germline loops: CDR1 MDHEN, CDR2 SYDVKM. The V and J ends lost 8 bases and 1 base respectively, with 11 bases between them. CDR3 residues: CASREGNNYGYTF. DNA for the CDR3: TGTGCCAGCCGCGAGGGCAATAACTATGGCTACACCTTC.

In the case of this clone: One end of the junction varies from germline; a read error may be responsible. The V call is TRBV13, the J call TRBJ2-7; tentatively, D is TRBD1 (6 bases). This CDR3 is 13 amino acids long. Germline V gene data show CDR1 as PRHDT and CDR2 as FYEKMQ (reference sequence). The CDR3 region is CASSLGQTYEQYF. DNA for the CDR3: TGTGCCAGCAGCCTAGGACAGACCTACGAGCAGTACTTC.

The gene calls are TRBV29-1 and TRBJ1-1, with D possibly matching TRBD1 (5 bases). This CDR3 region has 14 residues. Germline values: CDR1 SQVTM, CDR2 ANQGSEA. The V gene lost 2 bases and the J gene lost 1 base, with 11 bases spanning the gap. CDR3 region: CSVEPPGGNTEAFF. Here the CDR3 DNA reads TGCAGCGTTGAACCGCCCGGGGGGAACACTGAAGCTTTCTTT.

The V and J genes are TRBV28 and TRBJ2-7; D might be TRBD2 (5 bases). This CDR3 has 13 residues. The germline V and J ends were trimmed by 4 bases and 3 bases, with 10 bases remaining between them. Germline values: CDR1 MDHEN, CDR2 SYDVKM. The CDR3 DNA follows: TGTGCCAGCAGTTCTCCAACTAGCTACGAGCAGTACTTC. Translating gives CASSSPTSYEQYF.

This clone occurred once. CDR3 coding DNA: TGTGCCAGCAGAGAGGGGACAGGGATTGGGGAGCAGTTCTTC. Its protein is CASREGTGIGEQFF. J is TRBJ2-1 and V is TRBV13; TRBD1 agrees at 9 bases. This CDR3 has 14 residues. J lost 10 bases, V lost 6 bases, and 10 bases had no gene match. Germline CDR1 is PRHDT and CDR2 is FYEKMQ (reference sequence).

This clone came up a few times. This rearrangement joins TRBV24-1 to TRBJ2-1, with D possibly TRBD2 on 7 matching bases. Trimming removed 3 bases from V and 4 bases from J, with 15 bases in between. CDR1 is KGHDR, CDR2 SFDVKD, per germline. The CDR3 is 16 residues long. The CDR3 here is CATSDPSRGPYNEQFF. The CDR3 DNA reads as TGTGCCACCAGTGATCCCTCGCGGGGGCCTTACAATGAGCAGTTCTTC.

The chain uses TRBV2 and TRBJ2-1; 8 bases agree with TRBD1. The CDR3 has 10 residues. The V gene's germline CDR1 is SNHLY and CDR2 FYNNEI. Trimming cost V 6 bases and J 14 bases; bases outside gene matches: 3. CDR3 sequence (DNA): TGTGCCAGCAGGGGACAGGCTAAGTTCTTC. As protein: CASRGQAKFF. Complete variable domain (other parts from reference TRBV2 and TRBJ2-1): EPEVTQTPSHQVTQMGQEVILRCVPISNHLYFYWYRQILGQKVEFLVSFYNNEISEKSEIFDDQFSVERPDGSNFTLKIRSTKLEDSAMYFCASRGQAKFFGPGTRLTVL.

The rearrangement joins TRBV10-3 to TRBJ2-2; D is unresolved. The germline gives CDR1 ENHRY, CDR2 SYGVKD. V was cut by 6 bases and J by 1 base, with 12 bases left in between. The CDR3 is 15 residues long. The CDR3 DNA reads as TGTGCCATCAGAGACCCTAACAGGAACACCGGGGAGCTGTTTTTT. Residues: CAIRDPNRNTGELFF.

The chain uses TRBV11-2 and TRBJ1-4, with D maybe TRBD1 (6 bases). The CDR3 length is 15 residues. The V gene's germline CDR1 is SGHAT and CDR2 FQNNGV. The V gene lost 5 bases and the J gene lost 5 bases, with 15 bases spanning the gap. DNA of the CDR3: TGTGCCAGCAGCCGAGTCGGGGGGCCAAATGAAAAACTGTTTTTT. The encoded protein is CASSRVGGPNEKLFF. Drawing the rest from reference TRBV11-2 and TRBJ1-4, the complete variable domain is EAGVAQSPRYKIIEKRQSVAFWCNPISGHATLYWYQQILGQGPKLLIQFQNNGVVDDSQLPKDRFSAERLKGVDSTLKIQPAKLEDSAVYLCASSRVGGPNEKLFFGSGTQLSVL.

For the CDR3, the DNA is TGTGCCAGCAGGTCCAGGGGGTCGATTTATGGCTACACCTTC. Encoded protein: CASRSRGSIYGYTF. The chain couples TRBV28 to TRBJ1-2, with 7 bases aligning to TRBD1. Trimming removed 6 bases from V and 5 bases from J; junction bases left unmatched: 9. The CDR3 consists of 14 residues. From germline, CDR1 is MDHEN and CDR2 SYDVKM.

The chain couples TRBV30 to TRBJ2-3; the match to TRBD2 covers 7 bases. From germline, CDR1 is GTSNPN and CDR2 SVGIG (reference sequence). V gave up 5 bases and J gave up 3 bases; unmatched junction bases: 11. The CDR3 totals 15 residues. CDR3 in DNA: TGTGCCTGGGATAGGACTAGAGGAGAGACAGATACGCAGTATTTT. This translates into CAWDRTRGETDTQYF.

The chain uses TRBV7-2 and TRBJ2-7; TRBD1 agrees at 12 bases. Germline assignment: CDR1 SGHTA and CDR2 FQGNSA. The length of the CDR3 is 15 residues. Trimming took 0 bases from V and 5 from J; bases not matched to a gene: 2. The chain's CDR3 is CASSLAGQGANEQYF. DNA of the CDR3: TGTGCCAGCAGCTTAGCGGGACAGGGGGCAAACGAGCAGTACTTC.

This chain uses TRBV4-1 with TRBJ2-2; D is perhaps TRBD2 (6 bases). Trimming removed 0 bases at V and 6 bases at J, with 8 bases between. Per the germline V gene, CDR1 is MGHRA and CDR2 is YSYEKL. CDR3 length: 14 amino acids. The DNA of the CDR3 is TGCGCCAGCAGCCAAGAGACTAGTTCCGGGGAGCTGTTTTTT. Amino acid sequence: CASSQETSSGELFF.

The chain uses TRBV2 and TRBJ2-1; TRBD1 matches 7 bases. After removal of 10 bases from V and 2 bases from J, the junction contained 11 bases not matched to a gene. Germline-derived CDR1 and CDR2 are SNHLY and FYNNEI. The CDR3 contains 15 residues. The CDR3: CAIPTTGDTYNEQFF. Here the CDR3 DNA reads TGTGCCATCCCGACCACAGGGGACACCTACAATGAGCAGTTCTTC.

The chain couples TRBV5-4 to TRBJ2-7, with D possibly matching TRBD2 (6 bases). CDR3 size: 14 residues. V was trimmed by 0 bases and J by 6 bases, leaving 13 bases between them. Germline CDR1 and CDR2: SGHNT and YYREEE (reference sequence). CDR3 DNA sequence: TGTGCCAGCAGCTTGGACGGGGGAGTTTCCGAGCAGTACTTC. Its protein is CASSLDGGVSEQYF.

The chain links TRBV20-1 to TRBJ2-5, with D possibly TRBD2 on 6 matching bases. This CDR3 is 13 amino acids long. Trimming took 3 bases from V and 5 from J, leaving 13 bases between them. CDR1 and CDR2 from the germline V gene are DFQATT and SNEGSKA (reference sequence). The CDR3 spells CSASRRAGETQYF. The DNA of the CDR3 is TGCAGTGCTAGTCGGAGGGCCGGTGAGACCCAGTACTTC.

The CDR3 nucleotides are TGTGCCAGCAGTGAAGCGCACGGAGGAGACTGGCCCCAGCATTTT. It specifies CASSEAHGGDWPQHF. The rearrangement joins TRBV6-1 to TRBJ1-5; no clear D gene. Germline CDR1 is MNHNS and CDR2 is SASEGT. The CDR3 runs to 15 residues. Trimming cost V 0 bases and J 9 bases, with 15 bases left between them.

The chain carries TRBV6-2 or TRBV6-3 and TRBJ2-1; D is ambiguous. Germline lookup yields CDR1 MNHEY and CDR2 SVGEGT. The CDR3 extends over 12 amino acids. The ends were cut back, 4 bases at V and 4 bases at J, with 5 bases in the middle. CDR3 protein: CASSSPYNEQFF. The CDR3 coding sequence is TGTGCCAGCAGTTCCCCTTACAATGAGCAGTTCTTC.